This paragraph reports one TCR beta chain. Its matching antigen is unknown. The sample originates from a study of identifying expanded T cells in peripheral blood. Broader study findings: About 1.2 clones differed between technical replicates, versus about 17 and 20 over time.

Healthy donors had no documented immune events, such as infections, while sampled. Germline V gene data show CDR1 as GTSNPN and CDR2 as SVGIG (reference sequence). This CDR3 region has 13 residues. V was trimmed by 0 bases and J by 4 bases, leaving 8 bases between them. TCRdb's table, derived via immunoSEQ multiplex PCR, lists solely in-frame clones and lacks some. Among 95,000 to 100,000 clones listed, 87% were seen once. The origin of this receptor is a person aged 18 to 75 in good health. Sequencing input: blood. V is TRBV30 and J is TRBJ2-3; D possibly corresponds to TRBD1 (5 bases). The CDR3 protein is CAWSVQGSDTQYF. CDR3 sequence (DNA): TGTGCCTGGAGTGTCCAGGGATCAGATACGCAGTATTTT.